The TCR beta chain described here comes from a study of blood T cells in healthy people across ages. This clonotype was observed once. This CDR3 has 15 residues. Per the germline V gene, CDR1 is SNHLY and CDR2 is FYNNEI. Unmatched junction bases numbered 11, after V lost 7 bases and J lost 4 bases. Per sample, at least 6 micrograms of total RNA were extracted. A second PCR of about 7 to 12 cycles used a sample-barcoded 5' primer and a J-beta primer mix. In TCRdb, the 5' RACE reads were re-called with MiXCR into one record per CDR3 protein. The sample holds 750,000 to 1,000,000 distinct CDR3 sequences; almost 30% are singletons and the top ten take 10%. In addition, the sample was reused for a study of T cells of mothers and their children.

The sequence was obtained from a woman between 40 and 55 years old in good health. The sequenced sample was blood. The chain recombines TRBV2 with TRBJ1-2, with 8 bases matching TRBD1. CDR3 sequence: CASTGTGGQGYGYTF. In nucleotides, the CDR3 is TGTGCCAGCACTGGCACAGGGGGTCAGGGCTATGGCTACACCTTC.